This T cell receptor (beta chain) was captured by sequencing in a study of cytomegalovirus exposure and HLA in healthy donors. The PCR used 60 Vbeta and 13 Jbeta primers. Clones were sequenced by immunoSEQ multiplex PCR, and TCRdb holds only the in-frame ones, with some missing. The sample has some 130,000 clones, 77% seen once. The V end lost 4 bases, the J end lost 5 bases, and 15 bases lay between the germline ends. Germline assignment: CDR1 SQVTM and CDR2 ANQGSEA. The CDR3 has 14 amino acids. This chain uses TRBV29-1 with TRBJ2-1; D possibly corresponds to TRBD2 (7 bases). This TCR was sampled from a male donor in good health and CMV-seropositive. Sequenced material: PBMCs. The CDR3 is CSVGGGRGDNEQFF. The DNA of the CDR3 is TGCAGCGTTGGCGGGGGCCGGGGGGACAATGAGCAGTTCTTC.